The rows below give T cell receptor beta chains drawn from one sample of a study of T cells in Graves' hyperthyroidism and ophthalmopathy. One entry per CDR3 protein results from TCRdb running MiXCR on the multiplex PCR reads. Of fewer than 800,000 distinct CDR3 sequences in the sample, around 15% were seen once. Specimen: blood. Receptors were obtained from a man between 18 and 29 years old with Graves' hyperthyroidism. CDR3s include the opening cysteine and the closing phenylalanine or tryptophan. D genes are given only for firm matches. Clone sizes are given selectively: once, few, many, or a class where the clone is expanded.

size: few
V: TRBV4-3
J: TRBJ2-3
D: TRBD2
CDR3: CASSQSGPRGSGRTDTQYF
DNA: TGCGCCAGCAGCCAATCGGGCCCCCGAGGGAGCGGGAGAACAGATACGCAGTATTTT

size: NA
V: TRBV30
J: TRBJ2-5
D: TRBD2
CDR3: CAWVGSGSPWETQYF
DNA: TGTGCCTGGGTTGGTAGCGGGTCACCCTGGGAGACCCAGTACTTC

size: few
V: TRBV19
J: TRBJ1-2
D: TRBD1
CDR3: CASSQGTATFRGYTF
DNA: TGTGCCAGTAGTCAGGGGACAGCTACTTTCCGCGGCTACACCTTC

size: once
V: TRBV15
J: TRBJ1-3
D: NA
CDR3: CATSRVGAPGNTIYF
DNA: TGTGCCACCAGCAGAGTGGGGGCTCCTGGAAACACCATATATTTT

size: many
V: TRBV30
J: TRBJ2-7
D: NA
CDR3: CAWGLGGGGNEQYF
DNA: TGTGCCTGGGGCTTGGGCGGAGGGGGAAACGAGCAGTACTTC

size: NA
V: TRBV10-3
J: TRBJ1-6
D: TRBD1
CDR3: CATAGTGLSPLRF
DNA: TGTGCCACAGCCGGGACAGGACTTTCACCCCTCCGCTTT

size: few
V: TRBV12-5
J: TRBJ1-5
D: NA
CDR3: CASASTENQPQHF
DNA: TGTGCTAGTGCCTCGACAGAGAATCAGCCCCAGCATTTT

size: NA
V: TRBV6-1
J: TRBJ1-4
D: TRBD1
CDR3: CASRELGGWGEKLFF
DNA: TGTGCCAGCAGGGAGCTAGGGGGCTGGGGTGAAAAACTGTTTTTT

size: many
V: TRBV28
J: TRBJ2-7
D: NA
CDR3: CASSLSPGHLSSYEQYF
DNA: TGTGCCAGCAGTTTGTCTCCGGGACACCTTAGCTCCTACGAGCAGTACTTC

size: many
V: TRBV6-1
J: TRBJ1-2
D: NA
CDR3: CASMAGDGYTF
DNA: TGTGCCAGCATGGCAGGGGATGGCTACACCTTC

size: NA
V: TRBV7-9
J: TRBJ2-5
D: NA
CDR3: CASSLSQDSKETQYF
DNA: TGTGCCAGCAGCTTATCCCAGGACAGTAAAGAGACCCAGTACTTC

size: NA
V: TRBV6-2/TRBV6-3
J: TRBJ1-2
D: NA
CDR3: CASSWTPQWDGYTF
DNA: TGTGCCAGCAGTTGGACACCCCAGTGGGACGGCTACACCTTC

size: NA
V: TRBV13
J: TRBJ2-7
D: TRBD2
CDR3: CASSPHSSGSYEQYF
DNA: TGTGCCAGCAGCCCACATTCTAGCGGGAGCTACGAGCAGTACTTC

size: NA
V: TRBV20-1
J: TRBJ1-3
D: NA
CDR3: CSAHFTGNTIYF
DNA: TGCAGTGCCCATTTTACTGGAAACACCATATATTTT

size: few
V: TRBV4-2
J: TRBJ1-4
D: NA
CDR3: CASSQVWGNSEKLFF
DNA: TGTGCCAGCAGCCAAGTTTGGGGGAACTCTGAAAAACTGTTTTTT